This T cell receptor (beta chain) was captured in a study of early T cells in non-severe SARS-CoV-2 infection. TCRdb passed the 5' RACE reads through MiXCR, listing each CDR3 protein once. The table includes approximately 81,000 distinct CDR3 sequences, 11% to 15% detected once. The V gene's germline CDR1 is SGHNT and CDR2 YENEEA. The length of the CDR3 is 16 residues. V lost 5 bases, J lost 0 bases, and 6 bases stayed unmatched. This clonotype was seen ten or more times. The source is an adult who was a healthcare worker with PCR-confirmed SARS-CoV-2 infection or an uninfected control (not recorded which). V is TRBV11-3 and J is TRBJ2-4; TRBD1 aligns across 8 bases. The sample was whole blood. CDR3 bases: TGTGCCAGCAGCCGGGGACAGGCGTTAGCCAAAAACATTCAGTACTTC. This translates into CASSRGQALAKNIQYF.